Shown below are 26 T cell receptor beta chains from a single sample sequenced in a study of post-analysis software for immune sequencing data. Whole-study results and caveats: Roughly five TRBV segments appeared more often in patients than in controls, and TRBV5-6, TRBV5-1 and TRBV20-1 were among these.

Antigens of these TCRs are unknown. Every TCR beta cDNA library bore unique molecular identifiers. From the PCR reads, TCRdb called clonotypes with MiXCR, one entry per CDR3 protein. This sample carries approximately 730,000 distinct CDR3 sequences, roughly 30% of them seen once, and the ten largest clones take around 0.55%. Material for sequencing was blood. These receptors were collected from a girl aged 5 to 17 with multiple sclerosis.

This clonotype has a handful of counts. The V call is TRBV29-1, the J call TRBJ1-2; the match to TRBD1 covers 9 bases. The CDR3 has 13 residues. J gave up 2 bases and V 6 bases, and 4 bases lay outside the gene matches. Germline CDR1 and CDR2: SQVTM and ANQGSEA. Here the CDR3 reads CSVTGGENYGYTF. CDR3 DNA sequence: TGCAGCGTGACAGGGGGGGAGAACTATGGCTACACCTTC.

This clonotype was counted a single time. Given a much more abundant clone one base away, this may be a read error. The rearrangement joins TRBV6-6 to TRBJ2-3, with TRBD1 matching 7 bases. Germline-derived CDR1 and CDR2 are MNHNY and SVGAGI (reference sequence). The CDR3 runs to 15 residues. This chain's CDR3 is CASSYRDRSTDAQYF. The CDR3 region has the DNA TGTGCCAGCAGTTACCGGGACAGAAGCACAGATGCGCAGTATTTT.

The V call is TRBV20-1, the J call TRBJ2-3; D not certain. This CDR3 has 13 residues. The V end was cut by 2 bases, the J end by 0 bases, with 6 bases between. Germline V gene data show CDR1 as DFQATT and CDR2 as SNEGSKA (reference sequence). Here the CDR3 DNA reads TGCAGTGCTAGACCCGGGAGCACAGATACGCAGTATTTT. This codes for CSARPGSTDTQYF.

The V call is TRBV5-1, the J call TRBJ2-5, with 8 bases lining up with TRBD1. CDR3 size: 17 residues. Losses at the gene ends were 1 base for V and 11 bases for J; bases not matched to a gene: 19. Per germline, CDR1 SGHRS and CDR2 YFSETQ. The CDR3 here is CASSLRYRQGQVDEQYF. The CDR3, as DNA: TGCGCCAGCAGCTTGAGGTATCGCCAGGGACAGGTTGATGAGCAGTACTTC.

This clonotype appeared a few times. CDR3 region: CTSSQDKGLAGRGETQYF. In DNA form, the CDR3 reads TGCACCAGCAGCCAAGATAAGGGACTAGCGGGGAGGGGAGAGACCCAGTACTTC. The chain links TRBV1 to TRBJ2-5; the table names TRBD2, a call not compared with the DNA. TRBV1 is a listed pseudogene. This CDR3 region has 18 residues.

This clonotype was picked up many times. The chain couples TRBV13 to TRBJ2-1, with 8 bases aligning to TRBD2. V shed 5 bases and J 4 bases; nucleotides not matched to a gene: 10. CDR1 and CDR2 (germline): PRHDT, FYEKMQ (reference sequence). The CDR3 has 16 residues. CDR3 region: CASSPRGAGAYNEQFF. The CDR3, as DNA: TGTGCCAGCAGCCCCCGGGGAGCGGGGGCATACAATGAGCAGTTCTTC.

The J gene is TRBJ2-2, the V gene TRBV9; TRBD2 is a possible D gene (5 bases). Trimming removed 4 bases from V and 6 bases from J, with 16 bases in between. The CDR3 covers 15 residues. Per germline, CDR1 SGDLS and CDR2 YYNGEE. The CDR3 DNA reads TGTGCCAGCAGCCCTACGGGGAAGTTTGCCGGGGAGCTGTTTTTT. Translation gives CASSPTGKFAGELFF. Filled out from reference TRBV9 and TRBJ2-2, the complete variable domain reads DSGVTQTPKHLITATGQRVTLRCSPRSGDLSVYWYQQSLDQGLQFLIQYYNGEERAKGNILERFSAQQFPDLHSELNLSSLELGDSALYFCASSPTGKFAGELFFGEGSRLTVL.

The J gene is TRBJ2-7, the V gene TRBV20-1; 8 bases line up with TRBD2. CDR3 length: 13 amino acids. Per germline, CDR1 DFQATT and CDR2 SNEGSKA (reference sequence). The CDR3 here is CSSSGTRPYEQYF. CDR3 DNA sequence: TGCAGCAGTAGCGGGACTAGACCCTACGAGCAGTACTTC.

The chain couples TRBV5-5 to TRBJ2-3; tentatively, D is TRBD1 (6 bases). The V gene's germline CDR1 is SGHKS and CDR2 YYEKEE (reference sequence). This CDR3 has 17 residues. V shed 1 base and J shed 8 bases, with 23 bases lying between them. The CDR3 here is CASSLSIGETGSATQYF. CDR3 DNA sequence: TGTGCCAGCAGCTTGTCGATCGGCGAGACAGGTAGCGCTACGCAGTATTTT.

The J gene is TRBJ2-6, the V gene TRBV24-1, with no clear D. Trimming removed 6 bases at V and 4 bases at J, with 6 bases between. Germline V gene sequence: CDR1 KGHDR, CDR2 SFDVKD. The CDR3 is 13 residues long. This CDR3 reads CATSTAGANVLTF. The CDR3 region has the DNA TGTGCCACCAGTACAGCCGGGGCCAACGTCCTGACTTTC.

This clonotype is a singleton in its sample. This chain uses TRBV6-6 with TRBJ1-5, with D perhaps TRBD1 (5 bases). Germline V gives CDR1 MNHNY, CDR2 SVGAGI (reference sequence). The CDR3 runs 16 residues. Trimming pared 3 bases from V and 3 bases from J, leaving 15 bases between. In DNA, the CDR3 is TGTGCCAGCAGTTATCGGTGGGGCAGAGACAATCAGCCCCAGCATTTT. This codes for CASSYRWGRDNQPQHF.

In its sample, this clonotype was seen a few times. The CDR3 region is CSAQGYEQYF. As DNA, the CDR3 is TGCAGTGCCCAGGGCTACGAGCAGTACTTC. This chain joins TRBV20-1 and TRBJ2-7, with D perhaps matching TRBD1 (5 bases). The V and J ends lost 6 bases and 3 bases respectively, with 6 bases between them. Germline V gene lookup returns CDR1 DFQATT and CDR2 SNEGSKA (reference sequence). This CDR3 comprises 10 residues.

A few counts support this clonotype. The rearrangement links TRBV20-1 to TRBJ1-5, with TRBD1 matching over 7 bases. The CDR3 has 14 residues. Losses at the gene ends were 5 bases for V and 4 bases for J; bases not matched to a gene: 8. Germline V gene data show CDR1 as DFQATT and CDR2 as SNEGSKA (reference sequence). CDR3 loop: CSAVRGRGNQPQHF. Written as DNA, the CDR3 is TGCAGTGCTGTAAGGGGGCGCGGTAATCAGCCCCAGCATTTT.

This clonotype has more than one count but fewer than ten. The chain is built from TRBV29-1 and TRBJ2-5, with 8 bases identical to TRBD1. This CDR3 has 12 amino acids. Germline assignment: CDR1 SQVTM and CDR2 ANQGSEA. V lost 7 bases to trimming and J lost 11 bases; unmatched junction nucleotides: 12. The CDR3 reads CSGGDRHNEQYF. The CDR3 DNA reads TGCAGCGGGGGGGACAGGCACAATGAGCAGTACTTC.

This clonotype was observed a handful of times. This chain joins TRBV10-3 and TRBJ1-2; D unclear. The germline V and J ends were trimmed by 3 bases and 7 bases, with 3 bases remaining between them. Germline CDR1 ENHRY, CDR2 SYGVKD. The CDR3 covers 10 residues. The CDR3 DNA follows: TGTGCCATCAGTGACGTTGGCTACACCTTC. Residues: CAISDVGYTF.

The rearrangement uses TRBV5-1 and TRBJ2-7; 7 bases map to TRBD2. The germline gives CDR1 SGHRS, CDR2 YFSETQ. This CDR3 comprises 16 residues. The ends lost 4 bases at V and 5 bases at J; junction bases unmatched: 15. This CDR3 reads CASSPRRGGVVNEQYF. The CDR3, as DNA: TGCGCCAGCAGCCCCCGCCGCGGGGGAGTGGTCAACGAGCAGTACTTC.

This clonotype was counted between two and nine times. The V gene is TRBV6-1, the J gene TRBJ1-5; D is uncertain. This CDR3 has 11 residues. Trimming removed 5 bases at V and 11 bases at J, with 10 bases between. Looked up from germline, CDR1 is MNHNS and CDR2 is SASEGT. CDR3 sequence (DNA): TGTGCCAGCAGTCGGGAGGTAGCCCAGCATTTT. Its translation is CASSREVAQHF.

J is TRBJ2-1 and V is TRBV7-2; possible D gene TRBD2, 5 bases. The CDR3 consists of 14 residues. The V gene lost 4 bases and the J gene lost 10 bases, with 17 bases spanning the gap. The germline gives CDR1 SGHTA, CDR2 FQGNSA. CDR3 sequence (DNA): TGTGCCAGCAGCTCGTTTTCTCCGGGAACGGAGCAGTTCTTC. It specifies CASSSFSPGTEQFF.

A few counts support this clonotype. The gene calls are TRBV15 and TRBJ1-2; possibly TRBD1 for D (5 bases). CDR1 and CDR2 (germline): LNHNV, YYDKDF (reference sequence). The length of the CDR3 is 14 residues. Trimming shortened V by 3 bases and J by 5 bases, and 13 bases separated the two germline ends. CDR3 nucleotides: TGTGCCACCAGCAGGATGGCCCAGGGTTATGGCTACACCTTC. Translated, it gives CATSRMAQGYGYTF.

The chain employs TRBV12-3 or TRBV12-4 and TRBJ1-2; no reliable D call. This CDR3 spans 12 amino acids. V lost 2 bases, J lost 8 bases, and 9 bases lay in between. The CDR3 sequence is CASSLQGQGYTF. The CDR3 DNA reads as TGTGCCAGCAGTTTACAAGGGCAGGGCTACACCTTC.

The gene calls are TRBV4-3 and TRBJ1-6, with D tentatively TRBD1 (5 bases). The germline CDR1 and CDR2 sequences are LGHNA and YSLEER. The CDR3 runs to 16 residues. The V gene lost 1 base and the J gene lost 9 bases, with 16 bases spanning the gap. The CDR3 here is CASSQGGPGGSSPLHF. The CDR3 DNA is TGCGCCAGCAGCCAAGGAGGCCCCGGGGGAAGTTCACCCCTCCACTTT.

V gene TRBV20-1 combines with J gene TRBJ2-3; 11 positions match TRBD2. The V and J ends lost 6 bases and 1 base, in that order; junction bases with no gene match: 3. The CDR3 sequence is 14 residues long. Per germline, CDR1 DFQATT and CDR2 SNEGSKA (reference sequence). The CDR3 here is CSARTSGRTDTQYF. The DNA for the CDR3 is TGCAGTGCCCGGACTAGCGGGCGCACAGATACGCAGTATTTT.

This clonotype was counted between two and nine times. The chain combines TRBV4-3 with TRBJ2-1, with D maybe TRBD2 (5 bases). The CDR3 has 15 residues. V was cut by 0 bases and J by 4 bases, with 10 bases left in between. The germline V gene has CDR1 LGHNA and CDR2 YSLEER. The CDR3 bases are TGCGCCAGCAGCCAAGATAGGGAGAGATACAATGAGCAGTTCTTC. It codes for CASSQDRERYNEQFF.

This sequence joins TRBV4-3 and TRBJ2-5; D tentatively fits TRBD1 or TRBD2 (6 bases each). CDR1 LGHNA and CDR2 YSLEER come from the germline V gene. This CDR3 comprises 16 residues. Between the trimmed V and J ends, which lost 1 base and 11 bases, there was a span of 23 bases. As DNA, the CDR3 is TGCGCCAGCAGCCAAGCTGGGGGGCGCGTATACAATGAGCAGTACTTC. Amino acid sequence: CASSQAGGRVYNEQYF.

The sample holds a few counts of this clonotype. The chain has TRBV7-2 and TRBJ2-5; TRBD2 is a possible D gene (6 bases). The CDR3 is made up of 14 amino acids. Germline loops: CDR1 SGHTA, CDR2 FQGNSA. V lost 6 bases, J lost 9 bases, and 20 bases lay in between. CDR3 loop: CASSYPLAGKAQYF. CDR3 nucleotides: TGTGCCAGCAGTTATCCGTTGGCGGGAAAGGCCCAGTACTTC.

In this sample, this clonotype turned up a few times. This chain joins TRBV4-1 and TRBJ1-2; the D is unclear. V gave up 0 bases and J gave up 5 bases, with 10 bases separating them. The CDR3 is made up of 14 amino acids. CDR1 and CDR2 (germline): MGHRA, YSYEKL. Here the CDR3 DNA reads TGCGCCAGCAGCCAAGATTTAATAGGGTATGGCTACACCTTC. Its protein product is CASSQDLIGYGYTF.